This TCR beta chain came from a study of CD8 T cells in acute hepatitis C reinfection. Of note for this clone: No antigen is known for it.

This table comes from immunoSEQ multiplex PCR, and its TCRdb copy is limited to in-frame clones, with some not included. The sample holds approximately 40,000 clones, approximately 83% seen once. V was clipped by 7 bases and J by 6 bases, with 6 bases between them. CDR3 length: 11 amino acids. Germline V gene lookup returns CDR1 ENHRY and CDR2 SYGVKD. Study-wide results and limits: Diversity was high, without significant differences between resolver and chronic groups. Regardless of outcome, about twelve public clonotypes appeared, one using V04-02/J02-02.

Time point here: naive CD8 control sorted from an acute-time-point sample. People who inject drugs in the Montreal Hepatitis C Cohort were donors. The sample was naive CD8+ T cells from PBMCs. V usage is TRBV10-3 and J usage is TRBJ2-2, with D tentatively TRBD2 (5 bases). This receptor was obtained from a woman aged 18-29 years who spontaneously cleared hepatitis C infection. CDR3 loop: CAINGAGELFF. CDR3 DNA: TGTGCCATCAACGGGGCCGGGGAGCTGTTTTTT.